This paragraph reports one TCR beta chain. This sample was taken from a study of blood T cell repertoires in COVID-19. The wider study: The study drew acute and convalescent COVID-19 samples from the United States, Italy and Spain. Nucleic acid was either cDNA or gDNA, and it came from T cells, B-cell-depleted T cells, or PBMCs.

The V end was cut by 4 bases, the J end by 0 bases, with 6 bases between. The CDR3 loop spans 13 amino acids. Germline values: CDR1 SNHLY, CDR2 FYNNEI. Original data processing: Cell counts per sample came from amplifying reference gene primers. Produced via immunoSEQ multiplex PCR; TCRdb's table is partial and in-frame only. From that table come the V and J calls and clone size; the DNA was used to work out D and trimming. The data hold approximately 170,000 clones, with roughly 86% observed a single time. This receptor was identified in an elderly woman in a cohort sampled during active or convalescent COVID-19. The rearrangement uses TRBV2 and TRBJ2-5; TRBD1 is a possible D gene (6 bases). Sequenced material: peripheral blood. In nucleotides, the CDR3 is TGTGCCAGCAGTGGGACAGACCAAGAGACCCAGTACTTC. This encodes CASSGTDQETQYF.